This TCR beta chain was documented in a study of CD8+ T cells in alopecia areata. After removal of 5 bases from V and 3 bases from J, the junction contained 7 bases not matched to a gene. CDR1 and CDR2 (germline): MRHNA, SNTAGT. The CDR3 contains 14 residues. Lesional scalp punch biopsies and peripheral blood were collected from alopecia areata patients. Extracted from the samples, RNA was reverse transcribed into cDNA to serve as the sequencing template. TCRdb's copy holds only in-frame clones and misses some; the assay was immunoSEQ multiplex PCR. The profile shows approximately 89,000 clones, 45% to 60% of them singletons.

The clonotype was recovered from a human donor with alopecia areata. Sequencing used NKG2D-high CD8+ T cells sorted from blood. V is TRBV6-4 and J is TRBJ2-7, with 7 bases fitting TRBD1. CDR3: CASSYRGSIYEQYF. CDR3 DNA: TGTGCCAGCAGTTACAGGGGTTCGATCTACGAGCAGTACTTC.